One TCR beta chain is described in this entry. Clones were read by immunoSEQ multiplex PCR, and TCRdb kept only the in-frame ones, dropping some. In the table there are more than 300,000 clones, 70% to 90% of which are singletons. The data derive from a study of blood T cell repertoires in COVID-19. Looking at the study overall: From T cells, B-cell-depleted T cells, or PBMCs came the material, which was cDNA or gDNA.

Trimming shortened V by 8 bases and J by 5 bases, and 15 bases separated the two germline ends. CDR1 and CDR2 (germline): MNHEY, SVGAGI. The CDR3 totals 14 residues. The cohort comprised adults aged roughly 18 to 95 years residing in about two dozen US areas. Before being deemed recovered, Cohort 3 donors had two negative PCRs, clearance, or symptom resolution. The chain uses TRBV6-5 and TRBJ2-2, with a tentative D call TRBD2 (7 bases). The sequence derives from a woman in her twenties or thirties who had recovered from COVID-19. What was sequenced was PBMCs or T cells enriched from blood (not recorded which). The chain's CDR3 is CASPRRGQTGELFF. CDR3 sequence (DNA): TGTGCCAGCCCCCGGCGGGGGCAAACCGGGGAGCTGTTTTTT.